This entry features one T cell receptor beta chain sequence. Its antigen is currently unknown. As to time point: pre-sensitization, week 0. Sample treatment: therapeutic diphenylcyclopropenone sensitization with weekly scalp DPC. These data come from a study of human T cells and chemical hapten exposure. On the study more broadly: Upper-back patch tests with 0.01% DPC were read at 6 days.

In the original analysis: Sample TCR totals centred on a median of around 95,000, ranging roughly 20,000 to 690,600. TCRdb analysed the RACE reads with MiXCR anew, one entry per CDR3 protein. TCRdb, not the authors, supplied the V and J calls. The sample carries 80,000 to 100,000 distinct CDR3 sequences, 10% to 11% recorded once. Study observations and caveats: Every donor had alopecia, and their immune response may therefore differ from healthy people's.

The CDR3 is 15 amino acids. Trimming removed 0 bases from V and 5 bases from J; junction bases left unmatched: 6. Germline V gene data show CDR1 as SGHRS and CDR2 as YFSETQ. J is TRBJ2-5 and V is TRBV5-1; 8 nucleotides align to TRBD2. The clonotype originates from a woman aged 55-69 years with alopecia areata. Some clones in this sample may be carry-over from other donors' samples. Sequencing was performed on whole blood, taken in connection with sensitization to the hapten diphenylcyclopropenone (DPC). The CDR3 DNA reads TGCGCCAGCAGCTTGGCCCTGCGCGGGGGGGAGACCCAGTACTTC. Translating gives CASSLALRGGETQYF.